This TCR beta chain was obtained from a study of blood T cell repertoires in COVID-19. V shed 7 bases and J 6 bases; nucleotides not matched to a gene: 3. The CDR3 has 11 residues. CDR1 and CDR2 from the germline V gene are MDHEN and SYDVKM. Generated by immunoSEQ multiplex PCR, the TCRdb table keeps only in-frame clones and is missing some. This sample yields some 230,000 clones, of which 70% to 85% are seen a single time; 15% belongs to the top ten. Sequencing was done on a sample of PBMCs or T cells enriched from blood (not recorded which). The TCR sequence derives from a man aged 40-55 years who had recovered from COVID-19. The rearrangement uses TRBV28 and TRBJ2-7, with TRBD1 identical over 7 bases. DNA of the CDR3: TGTGCCAGCAAAGGGGGCGGCGAGCAGTACTTC. This codes for CASKGGGEQYF.